This T cell receptor (beta chain) comes out of a study of T cells in localized non-small cell lung cancer. As to this clone: As yet, its antigen is unknown.

With V trimmed by 3 bases and J by 7 bases, 8 bases remained unmatched. CDR1 SEHNR and CDR2 FQNEAQ come from the germline V gene (reference sequence). The CDR3 runs to 15 residues. Findings and limits, study-wide: Blood T cell density predicted longer survival; adjacent-lung clonality, shorter. The greatest T cell clonality was found in uninvolved adjacent lung (higher than in tumor). A median of about 58 of the top 100 tumor clones appeared in adjacent lung, which was paired and uninvolved. Sequencing involved a lone tumor region, leaving heterogeneity possible.

The data were produced by immunoSEQ multiplex PCR, yet TCRdb's version contains in-frame clones alone and is incomplete. The sample yields approximately 32,000 clones, 82% seen once. This rearrangement joins TRBV7-9 to TRBJ1-2; 10 bases are a match to TRBD1. This TCR was recovered from a male donor at least 60 years old with stage III squamous cell lung carcinoma. Material: peripheral blood, obtained before any cancer treatment. CDR3 DNA: TGTGCCAGCAGCTTGGCGGGACAGGGGATGGGTGGCTACACCTTC. Its translation: CASSLAGQGMGGYTF.